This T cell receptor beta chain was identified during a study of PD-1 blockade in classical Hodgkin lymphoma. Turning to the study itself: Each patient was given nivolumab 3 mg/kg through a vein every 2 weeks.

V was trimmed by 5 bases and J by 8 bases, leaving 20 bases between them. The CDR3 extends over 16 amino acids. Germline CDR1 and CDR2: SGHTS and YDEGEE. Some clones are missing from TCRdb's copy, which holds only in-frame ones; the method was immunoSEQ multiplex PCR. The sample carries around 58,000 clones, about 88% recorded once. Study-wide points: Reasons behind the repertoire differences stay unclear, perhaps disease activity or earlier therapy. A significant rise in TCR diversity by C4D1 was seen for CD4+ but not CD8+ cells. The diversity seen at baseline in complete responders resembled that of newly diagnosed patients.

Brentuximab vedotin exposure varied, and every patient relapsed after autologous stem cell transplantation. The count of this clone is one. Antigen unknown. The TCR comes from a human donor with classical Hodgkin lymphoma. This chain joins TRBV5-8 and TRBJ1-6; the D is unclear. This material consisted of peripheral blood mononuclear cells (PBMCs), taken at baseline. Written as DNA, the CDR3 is TGTGCCAGCAGGTTCCCAGGTTCACGAGGTGATTCACCCCTCCACTTT. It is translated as CASRFPGSRGDSPLHF.